A single sample gave rise to the 24 T cell receptor beta chains below, sequenced in a study of T cells in Graves' hyperthyroidism and ophthalmopathy (dated by TCRdb to about 2019). The method behind the library was multiplex PCR. For sequencing, an Illumina HiSeq 2000 was employed. The TCR beta CDR3 regions were amplified from RNA transcripts. For the first round of RT-PCR on the TCR CDR3, the HTBI primer set was used together with the Qiagen OneStep RT-PCR kit. TCRdb passed the public sequencing reads through fastp at Q25 and MiXCR, retaining productive beta sequences. CDR3 protein duplicates are merged, each entry listing the most common genes and DNA. In all, the sample holds hundreds of thousands of distinct CDR3 sequences, and approximately 42% of those were seen once. In total, the top ten clones hold more than 7% of the sample. Sequences were obtained from peripheral blood or thyroid tissue (not recorded which). The receptors here all came from an adult man with Graves' disease, either hyperthyroidism or ophthalmopathy (not recorded which).

This clonotype appeared many times. The chain is built from TRBV7-2 and TRBJ1-6, with TRBD1 matching over 8 bases. There are 16 residues in the CDR3. Losses at the gene ends were 5 bases for V and 7 bases for J; bases not matched to a gene: 10. In germline, CDR1 is SGHTA, CDR2 FQGNSA. The CDR3 DNA reads as TGTGCCAGCAGCCCACTCCGGGACAGGAGGAATTCACCCCTCCACTTT. Its translation is CASSPLRDRRNSPLHF. Full variable domain (remainder filled in from reference TRBV7-2 and TRBJ1-6): GAGVSQSPSNKVTEKGKDVELRCDPISGHTALYWYRQSLGQGLEFLIYFQGNSAPDKSGLPSDRFSAERTGGSVSTLTIQRTQQEDSAVYLCASSPLRDRRNSPLHFGNGTRLTVT.

At least ten counts were recorded for this clonotype. The V call is TRBV20-1, the J call TRBJ1-2; 7 nucleotides align to TRBD1. This CDR3 comprises 13 residues. CDR1 is DFQATT and CDR2 is SNEGSKA in the germline V gene (reference sequence). After removal of 6 bases from V and 5 bases from J, the junction contained 9 bases not matched to a gene. The CDR3 spells CSAIHDRAYGYTF. CDR3 nucleotide sequence: TGCAGTGCCATACACGACAGGGCTTATGGCTACACCTTC.

The genes are TRBV14 and TRBJ1-3; the D is unclear. The CDR3 is 15 amino acids. V was pared by 6 bases and J by 8 bases, with 20 bases between. CDR1 and CDR2 from the germline V gene are SGHDN and FVKESK. The CDR3 sequence is CASSYAPNYGYTIYF. CDR3 sequence (DNA): TGTGCCAGCAGTTACGCCCCGAACTATGGCTACACCATATATTTT.

The V call is TRBV7-6, the J call TRBJ1-4, with TRBD1 identical over 10 bases. Germline CDR1 SGHVS, CDR2 FNYEAQ. This CDR3 region has 15 residues. The V segment lost 6 bases and the J segment 8 bases; nucleotides outside the gene matches: 9. The CDR3 sequence: CASSVGTGEDEKLFF. The CDR3 DNA follows: TGTGCCAGCAGTGTCGGGACAGGGGAAGACGAAAAACTGTTTTTT.

V and J are TRBV7-4 and TRBJ2-3; 7 nucleotides match TRBD2. J was trimmed by 6 bases and V by 3 bases; bases with no gene match: 3. CDR3 size: 13 residues. Germline V gives CDR1 SGHVT, CDR2 SQSDAQ. CDR3 sequence: CASSFEGGDTQYF. The CDR3 DNA sequence: TGTGCCAGCAGCTTTGAGGGAGGGGATACGCAGTATTTT.

The sample holds a few counts of this clonotype. The chain carries TRBV20-1 and TRBJ1-1; D uncertain. Germline CDR1 reads DFQATT; CDR2 reads SNEGSKA (reference sequence). The CDR3 sequence is 13 residues long. Trimming removed 3 bases from V and 0 bases from J, with 8 bases in between. The CDR3 coding sequence is TGCAGTGCTAGCGTGGGGATGAACACTGAAGCTTTCTTT. Its protein product is CSASVGMNTEAFF.

V gene TRBV2 combines with J gene TRBJ1-2; 8 bases match TRBD1. Germline values: CDR1 SNHLY, CDR2 FYNNEI. The CDR3 is 13 amino acids. The V segment lost 4 bases and the J segment 9 bases; nucleotides outside the gene matches: 7. Here the CDR3 reads CASSVPGQGRYTF. DNA for the CDR3: TGTGCCAGCAGTGTTCCCGGACAGGGCCGCTACACCTTC.

About this clonotype itself: This may come from a read error, since a much larger clone is one base off. This rearrangement joins TRBV10-3 to TRBJ2-5, with D possibly called TRBD1 or TRBD2 (5 bases each). This CDR3 contains 13 residues. The V end was cut by 5 bases, the J end by 5 bases, with 12 bases between. The germline V gene encodes CDR1 ENHRY and CDR2 SYGVKD. Written as DNA, the CDR3 is TGTGCCATCAGTTTAGGGACGGGGGAGACCCAGTACTTC. It codes for CAISLGTGETQYF.

This clonotype was seen at least ten times. This chain uses TRBV6-5 with TRBJ2-5; D is possibly TRBD1 (7 bases). Trimming stripped 5 bases from V and 5 bases from J, with 12 bases between. CDR3 size: 13 residues. Looked up from germline, CDR1 is MNHEY and CDR2 is SVGAGI. The CDR3 region is CASSQGGSETQYF. CDR3 DNA sequence: TGTGCCAGCAGTCAGGGGGGATCGGAGACCCAGTACTTC.

The genes are TRBV28 and TRBJ1-4, with no clear D. V lost 2 bases to trimming and J lost 4 bases, with 14 bases between them. The CDR3 has 16 residues. Germline V gene data show CDR1 as MDHEN and CDR2 as SYDVKM. In nucleotides, the CDR3 is TGTGCCAGCAGTTTACTGGAGGAAACCCTTAATGAAAAACTGTTTTTT. Its translation is CASSLLEETLNEKLFF.

The gene calls are TRBV10-3 and TRBJ1-1, with D maybe TRBD1 (6 bases). Germline V gives CDR1 ENHRY, CDR2 SYGVKD. This CDR3 spans 14 amino acids. Trimming took 10 bases from V and 3 from J, leaving 18 bases between them. CDR3 amino acids: CATEAGDGDTEAFF. Here the CDR3 DNA reads TGTGCCACGGAGGCAGGGGACGGGGACACTGAAGCTTTCTTT.

The chain couples TRBV7-8 to TRBJ2-7; D assignment may be TRBD1 or TRBD2 (5 bases each). Looked up from germline, CDR1 is SGHVS and CDR2 is FQNEAQ. The CDR3 has 11 residues. Trimming removed 11 bases at V and 6 bases at J, with 14 bases between. CDR3 sequence (DNA): TGTGCCCGCGGCTTGAGGGGCGAGCAGTACTTC. Protein sequence: CARGLRGEQYF.

Comment on this clonotype: A read error may explain this, as a much larger clone is one base away. This chain uses TRBV2 with TRBJ1-6; D perhaps matches TRBD1 (6 bases). The V gene's germline CDR1 is SNHLY and CDR2 FYNNEI. This CDR3 has 17 amino acids. Trimming took 6 bases from V and 2 from J, leaving 17 bases between them. The CDR3: CASRALQGVAYNSPLHF. For the CDR3, the DNA is TGTGCCAGCAGGGCCCTACAGGGTGTTGCCTATAATTCACCCCTCCACTTT.

There are many counts of this clonotype. The V call is TRBV25-1, the J call TRBJ2-5, with D unclear. Germline values: CDR1 MGHDK, CDR2 SYGVNS. The CDR3 is 15 residues long. Trimming took off 2 bases at V and 5 bases at J, with 15 bases between the two ends. The CDR3 DNA reads as TGTGCCAGCAGTGAAATAGACCCCCGGTGGGAGACCCAGTACTTC. This translates into CASSEIDPRWETQYF.

This clonotype was seen just once. The junction departs from the called germline gene at one end, perhaps through a read error. The rearrangement uses TRBV7-2 and TRBJ1-2; D gene ambiguous. The CDR3 runs 12 residues. The germline V gene has CDR1 SGHTA and CDR2 FQGNSA. CDR3 loop: CASSSPDRDYTF. The CDR3 nucleotides read TGTGCCAGTAGCTCCCCGGACCGTGACTACACCTTC.

In the case of this clonotype: Possible read error: a much larger clone is one base away. V gene TRBV11-2 combines with J gene TRBJ1-2; D uncertain. The germline CDR1 and CDR2 sequences are SGHAT and FQNNGV. This CDR3 has 12 amino acids. This CDR3 is CAGSLAVYGYTF. In DNA form, the CDR3 reads TGTGCCGGCAGCTTAGCGGTCTATGGCTACACCTTC.

As concerns this clonotype: The conserved phenylalanine or tryptophan normally closing the CDR3 is absent here, so this likely arose from a read error. It is unclear where the CDR3 begins or ends on the DNA, so no DNA is shown, and the CDR3 is as TCRdb lists it. The V gene is TRBV7-9, the J gene TRBJ2-2; TRBD2 was called by the table and not checked on the DNA. The CDR3 spans 9 residues, counting both ends. Per germline, CDR1 SEHNR and CDR2 FQNEAQ (reference sequence). CDR3 sequence reads: CASSSGPEI.

The sample holds a few counts of this clonotype. J is TRBJ1-1 and V is TRBV12-3 or TRBV12-4, with 7 nucleotides matching TRBD1. J lost 4 bases, V lost 3 bases, and 5 bases had no gene match. The CDR3 length is 14 residues. The CDR3 DNA is TGTGCCAGCAGTTTGACAGGGAAAGTCACTGAAGCTTTCTTT. Amino acids: CASSLTGKVTEAFF.

The chain is built from TRBV2 and TRBJ1-2; 7 bases agree with TRBD1. CDR3 length equals 10 residues. The V gene's germline CDR1 is SNHLY and CDR2 FYNNEI. Trimming took 3 bases from V and 11 from J; bases not matched to a gene: 0. CDR3: CASSDRGYTF. The CDR3 DNA is TGTGCCAGCAGTGACAGGGGGTACACCTTC.

Only a few counts were recorded for this clonotype. V gene TRBV7-8 combines with J gene TRBJ2-7, with 9 bases aligning to TRBD2. This CDR3 is 16 amino acids long. The germline V gene has CDR1 SGHVS and CDR2 FQNEAQ. J lost 0 bases, V lost 4 bases, and 7 bases had no gene match. The CDR3 loop is CASSWHSGRSSYEQYF. The CDR3 DNA follows: TGTGCCAGCAGCTGGCATAGCGGGAGAAGCTCCTACGAGCAGTACTTC.

This chain links TRBV5-1 with TRBJ2-5; D not certain. Per germline, CDR1 SGHRS and CDR2 YFSETQ. Trimming took off 0 bases at V and 3 bases at J, with 9 bases between the two ends. The CDR3 runs to 14 residues. CDR3 in amino acids: CASSLEGWEETQYF. The CDR3 DNA is TGCGCCAGCAGCTTGGAAGGGTGGGAAGAGACCCAGTACTTC.

This chain joins TRBV7-9 and TRBJ1-1; 7 bases match TRBD1. The CDR3 totals 15 residues. J gave up 11 bases and V 5 bases, and 17 bases lay outside the gene matches. From germline, CDR1 is SEHNR and CDR2 FQNEAQ (reference sequence). CDR3: CASSPDRASNGSAFF. For the CDR3, the DNA is TGTGCCAGCAGCCCCGACAGGGCGTCGAATGGCTCGGCTTTCTTT.

This clonotype has just a few counts. The germline gene is not matched at one end of the junction; a read error may be the cause. The rearrangement links TRBV29-1 to TRBJ2-7, with 9 positions matching TRBD2. Germline V gene sequence: CDR1 SQVTM, CDR2 ANQGSEA. The CDR3 totals 15 residues. The CDR3 DNA reads TGCAGCGTTGAATCGGAGCGGGAGGACACCTACGGGCAGTACTTC. It is translated as CSVESEREDTYGQYF.

Ten or more counts support this clonotype. This chain connects TRBV29-1 to TRBJ1-1; D is unresolved. There are 12 residues in the CDR3. Germline CDR1 SQVTM, CDR2 ANQGSEA. V was cut by 3 bases and J by 1 base, with 6 bases left in between. The CDR3 bases are TGCAGCGTTGATCCAGGGAACACTGAAGCTTTCTTT. This sequence encodes CSVDPGNTEAFF. Drawing the rest from reference TRBV29-1 and TRBJ1-1, the complete variable domain is SAVISQKPSRDICQRGTSLTIQCQVDSQVTMMFWYRQQPGQSLTLIATANQGSEATYESGFVIDKFPISRPNLTFSTLTVSNMSPEDSSIYLCSVDPGNTEAFFGQGTRLTVV.